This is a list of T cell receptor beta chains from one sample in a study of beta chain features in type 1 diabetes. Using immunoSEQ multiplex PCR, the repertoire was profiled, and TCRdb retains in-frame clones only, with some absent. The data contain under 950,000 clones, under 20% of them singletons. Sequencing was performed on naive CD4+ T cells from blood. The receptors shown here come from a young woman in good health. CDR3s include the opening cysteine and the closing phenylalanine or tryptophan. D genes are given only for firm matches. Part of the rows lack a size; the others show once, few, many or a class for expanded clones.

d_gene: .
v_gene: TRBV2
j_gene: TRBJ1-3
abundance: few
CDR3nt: TGTGCCAGCAGTGAAGCGGGCGGGGACACCATATATTTT
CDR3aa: CASSEAGGDTIYF

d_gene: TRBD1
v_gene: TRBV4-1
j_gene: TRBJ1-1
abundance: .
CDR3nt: TGCGCCAGCAGCCGAGACAGGGGATTCACTGAAGCTTTCTTT
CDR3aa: CASSRDRGFTEAFF

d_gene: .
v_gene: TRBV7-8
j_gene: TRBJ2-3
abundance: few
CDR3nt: TGTGCCAGCAGGTTAAGAGTCGCAGATACGCAGTATTTT
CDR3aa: CASRLRVADTQYF

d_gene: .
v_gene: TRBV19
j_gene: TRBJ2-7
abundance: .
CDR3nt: TGTGCCAGTAGGTCACCGTGTGGAATAGCAGGAATTTACGAGCAGTACTTC
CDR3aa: CASRSPCGIAGIYEQYF

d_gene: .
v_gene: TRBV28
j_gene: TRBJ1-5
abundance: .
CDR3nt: TGTGCCAGCAGTTTTACGGATTATCAGCCCCAGCATTTT
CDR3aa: CASSFTDYQPQHF

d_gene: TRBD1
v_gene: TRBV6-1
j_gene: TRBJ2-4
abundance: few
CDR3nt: TGTGCCAGCAGCCTGACAGGGCTAAACATTCAGTACTTC
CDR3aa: CASSLTGLNIQYF

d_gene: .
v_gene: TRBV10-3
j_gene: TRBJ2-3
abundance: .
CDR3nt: TGTGCCATCAGCGGGGCCGGGACAGATACGCAGTATTTT
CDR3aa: CAISGAGTDTQYF

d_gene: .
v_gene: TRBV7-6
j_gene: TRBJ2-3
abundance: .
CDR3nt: TGTGCCAGCAGCCGGACACCTAGCACAGATACGCAGTATTTT
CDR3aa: CASSRTPSTDTQYF

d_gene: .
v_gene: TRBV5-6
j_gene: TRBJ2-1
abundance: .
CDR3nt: TGTGCCAGCAGCCGCGGTCGACTAAATGAGCAGTTCTTC
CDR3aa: CASSRGRLNEQFF

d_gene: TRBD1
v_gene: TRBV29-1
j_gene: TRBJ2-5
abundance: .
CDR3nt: TGCAGCGCCCAGGGACAGGGTTTGGAGACCCAGTACTTC
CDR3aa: CSAQGQGLETQYF

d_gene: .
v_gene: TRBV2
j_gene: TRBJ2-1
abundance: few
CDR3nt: TGTGCCAGCACTATCTACAGGGCCGTTGAGCAGTTCTTC
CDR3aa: CASTIYRAVEQFF

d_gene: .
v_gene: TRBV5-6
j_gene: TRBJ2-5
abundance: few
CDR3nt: TGTGCCAGCAGCTTGGGCGGGGTCTCCCAAGAGACCCAGTACTTC
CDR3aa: CASSLGGVSQETQYF

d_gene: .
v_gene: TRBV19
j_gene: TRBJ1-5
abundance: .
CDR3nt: TGTGCCAGTAGTTGGGACAGCAATCAGCCCCAGCATTTT
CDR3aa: CASSWDSNQPQHF

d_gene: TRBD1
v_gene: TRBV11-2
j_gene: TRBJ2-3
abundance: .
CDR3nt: TGTGCCAGCAGCCAGGGACAGGGAGGATTATATACGCAGTATTTT
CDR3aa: CASSQGQGGLYTQYF

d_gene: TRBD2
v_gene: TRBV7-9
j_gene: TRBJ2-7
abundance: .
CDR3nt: TGTGCCAGCAGCTCCCCAGGACTAGCGGGGACCTACGAGCAGTACTTC
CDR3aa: CASSSPGLAGTYEQYF

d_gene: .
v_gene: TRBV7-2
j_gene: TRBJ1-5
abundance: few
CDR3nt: TGTGCCAGCAGCCCGGCCGGGATAGACAATCAGCCCCAGCATTTT
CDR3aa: CASSPAGIDNQPQHF

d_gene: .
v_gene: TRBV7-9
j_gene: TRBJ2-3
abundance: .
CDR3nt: TGTGCCAGCAGCCCTTGGGCCCAGGCGAAAGTGGATACGCAGTATTTT
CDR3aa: CASSPWAQAKVDTQYF

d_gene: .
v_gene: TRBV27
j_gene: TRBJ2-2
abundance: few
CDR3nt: TGTGCCAGCAGTTTCTCTACCGCGGACGGCGGGGAGCTGTTTTTT
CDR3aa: CASSFSTADGGELFF

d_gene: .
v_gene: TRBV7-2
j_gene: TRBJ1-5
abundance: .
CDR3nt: TGTGCCAGCAGCTTATCGGGGTATCAGCCCCAGCATTTT
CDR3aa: CASSLSGYQPQHF

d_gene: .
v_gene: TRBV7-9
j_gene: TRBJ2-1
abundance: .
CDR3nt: TGTGCCAGCAGCCCCCGCCCTAACTCCTACAATGAGCAGTTCTTC
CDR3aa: CASSPRPNSYNEQFF

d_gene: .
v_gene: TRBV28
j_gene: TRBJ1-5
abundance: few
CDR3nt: TGTGCCAGCAGTCAGGACAGACTAAATCAGCCCCAGCATTTT
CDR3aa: CASSQDRLNQPQHF

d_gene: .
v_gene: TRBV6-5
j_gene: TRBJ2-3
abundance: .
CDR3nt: TGTGCCAGCAGAACAGGGTATTCACGCACAGATACGCAGTATTTT
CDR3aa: CASRTGYSRTDTQYF

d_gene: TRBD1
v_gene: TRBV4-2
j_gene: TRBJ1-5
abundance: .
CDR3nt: TGTGCCAGCAGCCACCTAGGGACAGGGAATCAGCCCCAGCATTTT
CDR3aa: CASSHLGTGNQPQHF

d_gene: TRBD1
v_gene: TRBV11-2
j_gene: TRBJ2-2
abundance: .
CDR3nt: TGTGCCAGCAGCTGGTACCGGGACAGGGATAAAGGCGGGGAGCTGTTTTTT
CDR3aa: CASSWYRDRDKGGELFF

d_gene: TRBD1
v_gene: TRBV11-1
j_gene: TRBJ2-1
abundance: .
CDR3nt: TGTGCCAGCAGCTTTACAGGGACAGGGAAGTTCTTC
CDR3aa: CASSFTGTGKFF

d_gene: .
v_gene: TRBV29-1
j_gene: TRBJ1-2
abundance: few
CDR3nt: TGCAGCGTTGTGGTCGGGGGGCGGAATAACTATGGCTACACCTTC
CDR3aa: CSVVVGGRNNYGYTF

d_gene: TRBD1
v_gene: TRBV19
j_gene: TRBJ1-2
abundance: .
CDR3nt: TGTGCCAGTAGCCTTAAGGACAGGGGCTATGGCTACACCTTC
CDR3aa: CASSLKDRGYGYTF

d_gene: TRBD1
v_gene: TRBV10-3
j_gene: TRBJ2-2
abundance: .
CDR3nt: TGTGCCACCGGACAGGGGGAAACCGGGGAGCTGTTTTTT
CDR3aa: CATGQGETGELFF

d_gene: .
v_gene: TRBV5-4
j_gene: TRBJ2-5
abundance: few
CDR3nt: TGTGCCAGCAGCTTGGTTCAGGGTGATGGAGAGACCCAGTACTTC
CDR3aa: CASSLVQGDGETQYF

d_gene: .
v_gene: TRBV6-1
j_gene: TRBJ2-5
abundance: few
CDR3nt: TGTGCCAGTACGCCAGGGGCCCAAGAGACCCAGTACTTC
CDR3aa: CASTPGAQETQYF

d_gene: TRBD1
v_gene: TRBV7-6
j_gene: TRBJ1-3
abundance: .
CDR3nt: TGTGCCAGCAGCCGGCAGGGGGACCCTGGAAACACCATATATTTT
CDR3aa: CASSRQGDPGNTIYF

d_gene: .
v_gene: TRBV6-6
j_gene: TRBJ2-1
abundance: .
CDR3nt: TGTGCCAGCAGAATCACCTCGACACGCTACAATGAGCAGTTCTTC
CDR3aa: CASRITSTRYNEQFF

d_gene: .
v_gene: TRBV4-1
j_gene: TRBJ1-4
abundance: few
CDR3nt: TGCGCCAGCAGCCAAGATAGAGGTCAACGGGGTGAAAAACTGTTTTTT
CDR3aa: CASSQDRGQRGEKLFF

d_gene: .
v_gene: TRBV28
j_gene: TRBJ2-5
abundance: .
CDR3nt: TGTGCCAGCAGCGTCCGGCGGACAACTCAAGAGACCCAGTACTTC
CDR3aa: CASSVRRTTQETQYF

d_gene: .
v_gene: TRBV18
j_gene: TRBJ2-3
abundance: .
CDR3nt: TGTGCCAGCTCACCACCCTCATCAGATACGCAGTATTTT
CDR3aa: CASSPPSSDTQYF

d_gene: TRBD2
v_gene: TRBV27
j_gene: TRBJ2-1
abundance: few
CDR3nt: TGTGCCAGCAGTTTAGCGGGAGGTATCAATGAGCAGTTCTTC
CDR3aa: CASSLAGGINEQFF

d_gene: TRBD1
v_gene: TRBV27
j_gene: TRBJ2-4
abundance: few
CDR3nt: TGTGCCAGCAGTATAAACAGGGGTAGAGCCAAAAACATTCAGTACTTC
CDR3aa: CASSINRGRAKNIQYF

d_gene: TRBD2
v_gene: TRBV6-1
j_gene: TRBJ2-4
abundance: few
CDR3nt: TGTGCCAGCAGTGAGTCGGGGGGGGCTAGCTCTGCCAAAAACATTCAGTACTTC
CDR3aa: CASSESGGASSAKNIQYF

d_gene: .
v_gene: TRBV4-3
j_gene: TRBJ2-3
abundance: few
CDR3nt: TGCGCCAGCAGCCAAGATTTACCGCCCAGCGGTAACACAGATACGCAGTATTTT
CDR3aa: CASSQDLPPSGNTDTQYF

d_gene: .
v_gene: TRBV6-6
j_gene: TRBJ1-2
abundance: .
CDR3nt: TGTGCCAGCAGTAACCCGGGGGCCTATGGCTACACCTTC
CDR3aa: CASSNPGAYGYTF

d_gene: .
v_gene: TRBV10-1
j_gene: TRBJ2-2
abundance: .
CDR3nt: TGCGCCAGCAGTCAGCCCGGGACCGGGGAGCTGTTTTTT
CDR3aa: CASSQPGTGELFF

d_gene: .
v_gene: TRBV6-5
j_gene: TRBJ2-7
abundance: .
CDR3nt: TGTGCCAGCAGTTACTCGATAGGGGAGTTTCGGGACGAGCAGTACTTC
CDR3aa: CASSYSIGEFRDEQYF

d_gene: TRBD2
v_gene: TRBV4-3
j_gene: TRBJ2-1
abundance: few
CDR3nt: TGCGCCAGCAGCCCACTAGGGACTAGCGGGTTTTACAATGAGCAGTTCTTC
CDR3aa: CASSPLGTSGFYNEQFF

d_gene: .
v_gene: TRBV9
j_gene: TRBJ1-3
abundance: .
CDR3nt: TGTGCCAGCAGCGTAGAGGCAGGGGAAAACACCATATATTTT
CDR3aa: CASSVEAGENTIYF